Given below is one TCR beta chain in context. Trimming stripped 4 bases from V and 1 base from J, with 15 bases between. This CDR3 is built from 16 residues. The germline gives CDR1 SGHRS, CDR2 YFSETQ. The data originate from a study of blood T cell repertoires in COVID-19. Authors' methods: Scientists estimated how many nucleated cells there were by amplifying reference gene primers. Sequenced by immunoSEQ multiplex PCR; TCRdb stores in-frame clones only, minus some. V and J calls and clone size come straight from that table; D and trimming were deduced from the DNA. Among about 73,000 clones listed, roughly 89% were seen once.

The TCR originated in a man older than 75 with acute or convalescent COVID-19. Specimen: peripheral blood. The genes are TRBV5-1 and TRBJ1-3; D gene ambiguous. The CDR3 bases are TGCGCCAGCAGCCCACTTTTGACGGAGTCTGGAAACACCATATATTTT. As protein: CASSPLLTESGNTIYF.